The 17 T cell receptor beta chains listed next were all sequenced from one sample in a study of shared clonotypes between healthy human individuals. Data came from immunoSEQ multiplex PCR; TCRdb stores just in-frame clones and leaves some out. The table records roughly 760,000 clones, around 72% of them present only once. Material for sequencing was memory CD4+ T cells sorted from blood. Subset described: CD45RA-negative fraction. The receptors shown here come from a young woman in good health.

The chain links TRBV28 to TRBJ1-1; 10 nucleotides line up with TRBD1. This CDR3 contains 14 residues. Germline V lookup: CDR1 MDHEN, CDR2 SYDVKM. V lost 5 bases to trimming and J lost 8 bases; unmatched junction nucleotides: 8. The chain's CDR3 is CASSLLPGQGEAFF. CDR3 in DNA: TGTGCCAGCAGTCTCTTGCCGGGACAGGGGGAAGCTTTCTTT.

The chain's CDR3 is CASSLTGVFTEAFF. The CDR3 coding sequence is TGTGCCAGCAGCCTGACCGGGGTCTTCACTGAAGCTTTCTTT. This sequence joins TRBV25-1 and TRBJ1-1; the D is unclear. The CDR3 is 14 amino acids. The V end was cut by 6 bases, the J end by 4 bases, with 15 bases between. CDR1 and CDR2 from the germline V gene are MGHDK and SYGVNS.

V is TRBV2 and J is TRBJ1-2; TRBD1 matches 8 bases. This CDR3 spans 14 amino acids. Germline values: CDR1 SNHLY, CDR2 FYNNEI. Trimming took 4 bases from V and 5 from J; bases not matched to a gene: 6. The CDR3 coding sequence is TGTGCCAGCAGTGGACAGGGGCCGAGTTATGGCTACACCTTC. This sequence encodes CASSGQGPSYGYTF.

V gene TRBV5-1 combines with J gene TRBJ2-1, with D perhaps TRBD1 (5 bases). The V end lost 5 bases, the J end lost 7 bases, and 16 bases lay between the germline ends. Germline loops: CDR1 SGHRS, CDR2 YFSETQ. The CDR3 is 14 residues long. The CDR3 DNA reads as TGCGCCAGCAGTTCACAACAAAAGGGGAATGAGCAGTTCTTC. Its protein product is CASSSQQKGNEQFF.

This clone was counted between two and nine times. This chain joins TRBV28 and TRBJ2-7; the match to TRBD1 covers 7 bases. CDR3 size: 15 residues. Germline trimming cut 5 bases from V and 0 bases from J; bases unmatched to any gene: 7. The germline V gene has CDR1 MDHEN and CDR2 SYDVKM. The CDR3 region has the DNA TGTGCCAGCAGTCCGATGGACAGGAACTCCTACGAGCAGTACTTC. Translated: CASSPMDRNSYEQYF.

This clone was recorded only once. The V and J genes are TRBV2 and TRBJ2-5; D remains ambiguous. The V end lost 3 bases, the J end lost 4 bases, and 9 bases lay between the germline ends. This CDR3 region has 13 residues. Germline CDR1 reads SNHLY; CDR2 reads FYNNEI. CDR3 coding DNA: TGTGCCAGCAGTGATTCCAGTGGAGAGACCCAGTACTTC. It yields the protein CASSDSSGETQYF.

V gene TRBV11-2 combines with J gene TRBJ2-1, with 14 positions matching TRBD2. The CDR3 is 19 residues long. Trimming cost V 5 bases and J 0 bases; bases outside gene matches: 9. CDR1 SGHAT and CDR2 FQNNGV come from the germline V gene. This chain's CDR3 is CASSKGLAGAQASYNEQFF. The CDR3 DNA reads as TGTGCCAGCAGCAAGGGACTAGCGGGAGCCCAAGCCTCCTACAATGAGCAGTTCTTC.

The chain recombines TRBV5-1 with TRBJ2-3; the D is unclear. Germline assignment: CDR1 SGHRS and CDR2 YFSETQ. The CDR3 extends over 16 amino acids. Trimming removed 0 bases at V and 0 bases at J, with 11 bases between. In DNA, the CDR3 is TGCGCCAGCAGCTTGGCCACCGGTCACAGCACAGATACGCAGTATTTT. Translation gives CASSLATGHSTDTQYF.

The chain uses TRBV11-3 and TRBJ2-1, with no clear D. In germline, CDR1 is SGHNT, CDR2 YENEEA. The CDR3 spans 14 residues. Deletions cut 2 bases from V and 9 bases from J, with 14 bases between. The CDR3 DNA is TGTGCCAGCAGCTTATCGACCCTAGGCGGTGAGCAGTTCTTC. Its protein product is CASSLSTLGGEQFF.

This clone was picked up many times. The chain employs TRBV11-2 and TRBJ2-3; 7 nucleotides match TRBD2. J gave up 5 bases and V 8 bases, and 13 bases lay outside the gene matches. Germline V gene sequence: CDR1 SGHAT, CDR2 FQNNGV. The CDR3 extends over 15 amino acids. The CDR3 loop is CASSRGGSGGDTQYF. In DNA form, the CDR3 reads TGTGCCAGCTCTCGCGGCGGGAGCGGCGGAGATACGCAGTATTTT.

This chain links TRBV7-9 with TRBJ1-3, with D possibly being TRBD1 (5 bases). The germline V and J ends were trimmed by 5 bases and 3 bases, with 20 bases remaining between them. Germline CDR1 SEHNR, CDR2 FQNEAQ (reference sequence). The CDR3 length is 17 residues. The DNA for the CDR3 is TGTGCCAGCAGCCTTGGGCTAGGGGACGTAATTGGAAACACCATATATTTT. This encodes CASSLGLGDVIGNTIYF.

Written as DNA, the CDR3 is TGTGCCAGCAGCTTAGTCAGGTCCTTCGAGGTGGAGACCCAGTACTTC. Translated: CASSLVRSFEVETQYF. This chain uses TRBV5-5 with TRBJ2-5; no reliable D call. V lost 2 bases, J lost 5 bases, and 19 bases lay in between. The CDR3 spans 16 residues. The germline V gene encodes CDR1 SGHKS and CDR2 YYEKEE (reference sequence).

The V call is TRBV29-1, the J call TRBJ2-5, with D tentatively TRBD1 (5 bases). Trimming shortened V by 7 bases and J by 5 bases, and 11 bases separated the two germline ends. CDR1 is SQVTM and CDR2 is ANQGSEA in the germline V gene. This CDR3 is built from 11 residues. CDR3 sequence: CSGRVWETQYF. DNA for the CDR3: TGCAGCGGCAGGGTTTGGGAGACCCAGTACTTC. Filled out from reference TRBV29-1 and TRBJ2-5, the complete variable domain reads SAVISQKPSRDICQRGTSLTIQCQVDSQVTMMFWYRQQPGQSLTLIATANQGSEATYESGFVIDKFPISRPNLTFSTLTVSNMSPEDSSIYLCSGRVWETQYFGPGTRLLVL.

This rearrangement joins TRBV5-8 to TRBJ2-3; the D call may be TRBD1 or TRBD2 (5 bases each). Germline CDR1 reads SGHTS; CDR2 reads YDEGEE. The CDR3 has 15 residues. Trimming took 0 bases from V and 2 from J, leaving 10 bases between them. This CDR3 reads CASSLVWGNTDTQYF. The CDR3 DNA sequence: TGTGCCAGCAGCTTGGTGTGGGGGAACACAGATACGCAGTATTTT. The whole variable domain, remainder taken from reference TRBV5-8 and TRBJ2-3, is EAGVTQSPTHLIKTRGQQATLRCSPISGHTSVYWYQQALGLGLQFLLWYDEGEERNRGNFPPRFSGRQFPNYSSELNVNALELEDSALYLCASSLVWGNTDTQYFGPGTRLTVL.

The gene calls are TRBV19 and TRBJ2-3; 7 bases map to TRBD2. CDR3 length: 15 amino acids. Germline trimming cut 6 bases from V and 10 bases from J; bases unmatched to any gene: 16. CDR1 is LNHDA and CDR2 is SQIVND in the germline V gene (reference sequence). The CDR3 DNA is TGTGCCAGTAGGTCTCGGGGCGGGAGCTCTTCTGCGCAGTATTTT. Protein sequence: CASRSRGGSSSAQYF.

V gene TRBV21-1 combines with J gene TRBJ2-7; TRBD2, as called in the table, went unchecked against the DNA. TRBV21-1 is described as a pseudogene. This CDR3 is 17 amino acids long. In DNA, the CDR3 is TGTGCCAGCAGCAAAGGGTACAGACTAGCGGGATTATACGAGCAGTACTTC. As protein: CASSKGYRLAGLYEQYF.

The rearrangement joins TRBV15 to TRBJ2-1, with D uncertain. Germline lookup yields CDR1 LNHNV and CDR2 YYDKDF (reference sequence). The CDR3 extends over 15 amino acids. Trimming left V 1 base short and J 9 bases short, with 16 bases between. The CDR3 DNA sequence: TGTGCCACCAGCAGAGGAGAACCAGGTTTGGGTGAGCAGTTCTTC. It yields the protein CATSRGEPGLGEQFF.